The 15 T cell receptor beta chains below were found in one sample sequenced in a study of cytotoxic CD8 clonotypes in ibrutinib-treated CLL. Sequenced by immunoSEQ multiplex PCR; TCRdb stores in-frame clones only, minus some. Of approximately 140,000 clones listed, roughly 90% are singletons. The sample in question was PBMCs, obtained after 12 months of ibrutinib treatment. Receptors were obtained from a human donor with chronic lymphocytic leukemia.

This clone came up once. The gene calls are TRBV28 and TRBJ2-1; 10 bases are shared with TRBD2. CDR1 is MDHEN, CDR2 SYDVKM, per germline. Trimming removed 3 bases from V and 7 bases from J; junction bases left unmatched: 6. CDR3 size: 15 residues. The CDR3 sequence is CASSLPGLANNEQFF. DNA of the CDR3: TGTGCCAGCAGTTTGCCGGGACTAGCGAATAATGAGCAGTTCTTC.

This rearrangement joins TRBV15 to TRBJ2-3, with 12 bases matching TRBD2. This CDR3 spans 16 amino acids. Losses at the gene ends were 5 bases for V and 5 bases for J; bases not matched to a gene: 8. Germline CDR1 LNHNV, CDR2 YYDKDF (reference sequence). This chain's CDR3 is CATSERLAGALDTQYF. The CDR3, as DNA: TGTGCCACCAGCGAGCGACTAGCGGGAGCATTAGATACGCAGTATTTT.

Only one count was recorded for this clone. The chain recombines TRBV9 with TRBJ2-7; D assignment may be TRBD1 or TRBD2 (5 bases each). Germline V gene data show CDR1 as SGDLS and CDR2 as YYNGEE. Trimming cost V 4 bases and J 3 bases, with 11 bases left between them. This CDR3 contains 13 residues. CDR3 nucleotide sequence: TGTGCCAGCAGCTCGGGACGGAGCTACGAGCAGTACTTC. Translated, it gives CASSSGRSYEQYF.

This sequence joins TRBV4-3 and TRBJ1-2; D ambiguous. Trimming shortened V by 0 bases and J by 8 bases, and 16 bases separated the two germline ends. This CDR3 comprises 15 residues. The germline V gene has CDR1 LGHNA and CDR2 YSLEER. CDR3 bases: TGCGCCAGCAGCCAAGACCTCGGAGGTCCTCAGGGCTACACCTTC. Its protein is CASSQDLGGPQGYTF.

This chain links TRBV19 with TRBJ1-5; TRBD1 matches 7 bases. J was trimmed by 4 bases and V by 8 bases; bases with no gene match: 5. This CDR3 contains 13 residues. Germline values: CDR1 LNHDA, CDR2 SQIVND (reference sequence). CDR3 sequence reads: CASAHRGNQPQHF. The CDR3 coding sequence is TGTGCCAGTGCACACAGGGGAAATCAGCCCCAGCATTTT.

This sequence joins TRBV19 and TRBJ1-5; the D gene is possibly TRBD1 (6 bases). V lost 4 bases to trimming and J lost 2 bases, with 18 bases between them. The CDR3 length is 17 residues. Germline loops: CDR1 LNHDA, CDR2 SQIVND (reference sequence). CDR3 sequence: CASSNWGTSEGNQPQHF. CDR3 sequence (DNA): TGTGCCAGTAGTAACTGGGGGACAAGTGAAGGCAATCAGCCCCAGCATTTT. Full variable domain (remainder filled in from reference TRBV19 and TRBJ1-5): DGGITQSPKYLFRKEGQNVTLSCEQNLNHDAMYWYRQDPGQGLRLIYYSQIVNDFQKGDIAEGYSVSREKKESFPLTVTSAQKNPTAFYLCASSNWGTSEGNQPQHFGDGTRLSIL.

The genes are TRBV11-1 and TRBJ2-7; TRBD1 matches at 7 bases. J gave up 3 bases and V 5 bases, and 4 bases lay outside the gene matches. The CDR3 length is 13 residues. CDR1 and CDR2 from the germline V gene are SGHAT and FQDESV (reference sequence). The CDR3 DNA is TGTGCCAGCAGCCGTGACAGGGACTACGAGCAGTACTTC. Its protein is CASSRDRDYEQYF.

The chain is built from TRBV6-1 and TRBJ2-1; 9 nucleotides align to TRBD2. After removal of 2 bases from V and 2 bases from J, the junction contained 16 bases not matched to a gene. The CDR3 loop spans 20 amino acids. The V gene's germline CDR1 is MNHNS and CDR2 SASEGT. The CDR3 DNA reads as TGTGCCAGCAGTGAAAAAGGTTTGGCTAGCGGGATGCAAACCTACAATGAGCAGTTCTTC. It codes for CASSEKGLASGMQTYNEQFF.

The rearrangement joins TRBV4-1 to TRBJ2-5; D call uncertain. The V end lost 1 base, the J end lost 5 bases, and 8 bases lay between the germline ends. The germline gives CDR1 MGHRA, CDR2 YSYEKL. This CDR3 has 13 residues. The CDR3 region has the DNA TGCGCCAGCAGCCAAGGGCCTGGCGAGACCCAGTACTTC. Translating gives CASSQGPGETQYF.

Only one count was recorded for this clone. This specimen includes other DNA sequences encoding the same CDR3. This chain connects TRBV28 to TRBJ1-4; 7 positions agree with TRBD1. The germline gives CDR1 MDHEN, CDR2 SYDVKM. CDR3 length equals 14 residues. V dropped 6 bases and J dropped 5; count of bases not matched to a gene: 6. CDR3 coding DNA: TGTGCCAGCAGCTCGGGACAGTTAAATGAAAAACTGTTTTTT. The encoded protein is CASSSGQLNEKLFF.

V usage is TRBV19 and J usage is TRBJ2-2; D ambiguous. Trimming took 4 bases from V and 6 from J, leaving 9 bases between them. This CDR3 has 13 residues. The germline gives CDR1 LNHDA, CDR2 SQIVND (reference sequence). The CDR3 coding sequence is TGTGCCAGTAGTACCTTGGTCGCCGGGGAGCTGTTTTTT. As protein: CASSTLVAGELFF.

The V and J genes are TRBV18 and TRBJ2-5; TRBD2 is a possible D gene (5 bases). Trimming shortened V by 3 bases and J by 4 bases, and 12 bases separated the two germline ends. The germline CDR1 and CDR2 sequences are KGHSH and LQKENI. There are 14 residues in the CDR3. The chain's CDR3 is CASSPPGSAETQYF. The DNA of the CDR3 is TGTGCCAGCTCACCTCCGGGGTCTGCAGAGACCCAGTACTTC.

The chain is built from TRBV7-8 and TRBJ2-7; 7 nucleotides line up with TRBD1. V gave up 5 bases and J gave up 4 bases; unmatched junction bases: 8. Germline V gene lookup returns CDR1 SGHVS and CDR2 FQNEAQ. CDR3 length: 14 residues. This chain's CDR3 is CASSPPGQLYEQYF. CDR3 nucleotides: TGTGCCAGCAGCCCCCCGGGACAGTTATACGAGCAGTACTTC. The complete variable domain, with remaining parts taken from reference TRBV7-8 and TRBJ2-7, reads GAGVSQSPRYKVAKRGQDVALRCDPISGHVSLFWYQQALGQGPEFLTYFQNEAQLDKSGLPSDRFFAERPEGSVSTLKIQRTQQEDSAVYLCASSPPGQLYEQYFGPGTRLTVT.

The chain joins TRBV4-2 to TRBJ2-3, with no clear D. Between the trimmed V and J ends, which lost 0 bases and 8 bases, there was a span of 3 bases. The CDR3 length is 11 residues. CDR1 is LGHNA, CDR2 YNFKEQ, per germline. The CDR3 loop is CASSQDGTQYF. The CDR3 DNA reads as TGTGCCAGCAGCCAAGACGGTACGCAGTATTTT.

A note on this clone: One end of the junction is discordant with germline, which a read error may explain. The chain is built from TRBV7-7 and TRBJ2-3; a weak D match, TRBD2 (6 bases). Germline V lookup: CDR1 SSHAT, CDR2 FNYEAQ (reference sequence). The CDR3 covers 15 residues. The CDR3 region has the DNA TGTGCTAGCAGCGCGGGACTCTTAGAGGCAGATACGCAGTATTTT. Amino acids: CASSAGLLEADTQYF.